These T cell receptor beta chains were read from a single sample in a study of T cell repertoires in cytomegalovirus infection. One entry per CDR3 protein results from TCRdb running MiXCR on the reads. The sample includes some 77,000 distinct CDR3 sequences, 3.7% of them seen just once. Sequenced: PBMCs. Receptor source: a human donor in good health (CMV status not recorded). Some clones in this sample may be carry-over from other donors' samples. Both conserved end residues are part of each CDR3. Each record gives: D gene, clone size, J gene, V gene, CDR3 protein, CDR3 DNA. A D gene is named only where the DNA matches it firmly. Where a row states a size, it is once, few, many or the class of an expanded clone; other rows omit it.

d_call: NA; clone_size: many; j_call: TRBJ1-6; v_call: TRBV5-4; cdr3_aa: CASSSLPSDNSPLHF; cdr3_nt: TGTGCCAGCAGCAGCCTCCCTTCAGATAATTCACCCCTCCACTTT
d_call: NA; clone_size: many; j_call: TRBJ1-1; v_call: TRBV7-3; cdr3_aa: CASSPQTGSTEAFF; cdr3_nt: TGTGCCAGCAGCCCCCAGACAGGTTCAACTGAAGCTTTCTTT
d_call: NA; clone_size: many; j_call: TRBJ1-5; v_call: TRBV10-3; cdr3_aa: CAISEFLSSNQPQHF; cdr3_nt: TGTGCCATCAGTGAGTTTTTGTCTAGCAATCAGCCCCAGCATTTT
d_call: NA; clone_size: many; j_call: TRBJ2-7; v_call: TRBV20-1; cdr3_aa: CSARARDQVRGEQYF; cdr3_nt: TGCAGTGCTAGAGCTAGGGACCAAGTTCGGGGCGAGCAGTACTTC
d_call: NA; clone_size: many; j_call: TRBJ2-4; v_call: TRBV6-2/TRBV6-3; cdr3_aa: CASSQPGLAKNIQYF; cdr3_nt: TGTGCCAGCAGTCAACCGGGACTAGCCAAAAACATTCAGTACTTC
d_call: NA; clone_size: many; j_call: TRBJ1-6; v_call: TRBV6-5; cdr3_aa: CASSYAGAANSPLHF; cdr3_nt: TGTGCCAGCAGTTACGCCGGGGCGGCCAATTCACCCCTCCACTTT
d_call: NA; clone_size: many; j_call: TRBJ1-1; v_call: TRBV20-1; cdr3_aa: CSADTGSHTEAFF; cdr3_nt: TGCAGTGCTGATACCGGGAGCCACACTGAAGCTTTCTTT
d_call: TRBD1; clone_size: many; j_call: TRBJ1-2; v_call: TRBV6-1; cdr3_aa: CASSEAGRQGYGYTF; cdr3_nt: TGTGCCAGCAGTGAAGCAGGAAGACAGGGCTATGGCTACACCTTC
d_call: NA; clone_size: many; j_call: TRBJ2-7; v_call: TRBV7-3; cdr3_aa: CASSPEGSYEQYF; cdr3_nt: TGTGCCAGCAGCCCTGAGGGCTCCTACGAGCAGTACTTC
d_call: NA; clone_size: NA; j_call: TRBJ1-6; v_call: TRBV28; cdr3_aa: CASSFRQDNSPLHF; cdr3_nt: TGTGCCAGCAGTTTTAGGCAGGACAATTCACCCCTCCACTTT
d_call: NA; clone_size: many; j_call: TRBJ2-3; v_call: TRBV18; cdr3_aa: CASSPPRPMPDTQYF; cdr3_nt: TGTGCCAGCTCACCACCGAGGCCGATGCCAGATACGCAGTATTTT
d_call: NA; clone_size: many; j_call: TRBJ2-3; v_call: TRBV28; cdr3_aa: CASSFWGGLMNTQYF; cdr3_nt: TGTGCCAGCAGTTTTTGGGGGGGCCTCATGAATACGCAGTATTTT
d_call: NA; clone_size: many; j_call: TRBJ1-5; v_call: TRBV7-3; cdr3_aa: CASSLGNPNQPQHF; cdr3_nt: TGTGCCAGCAGCTTAGGGAACCCCAACCAGCCCCAGCATTTT
d_call: TRBD1; clone_size: many; j_call: TRBJ2-7; v_call: TRBV7-2; cdr3_aa: CASSFRTGYEQYF; cdr3_nt: TGTGCCAGCAGCTTTCGGACAGGCTACGAGCAGTACTTC
d_call: NA; clone_size: many; j_call: TRBJ2-3; v_call: TRBV19; cdr3_aa: CASSSRDLGTDTQYF; cdr3_nt: TGTGCCAGTAGTTCTCGGGACCTTGGAACAGATACGCAGTATTTT
d_call: TRBD1; clone_size: many; j_call: TRBJ1-2; v_call: TRBV7-8; cdr3_aa: CASSWDRGNYGYTF; cdr3_nt: TGTGCCAGCAGCTGGGACAGGGGGAACTATGGCTACACCTTC
d_call: NA; clone_size: many; j_call: TRBJ2-1; v_call: TRBV19; cdr3_aa: CASSIGQGPALLYNEQFF; cdr3_nt: TGTGCCAGTAGTATTGGGCAGGGACCAGCCCTCCTCTACAATGAGCAGTTCTTC
d_call: NA; clone_size: many; j_call: TRBJ1-2; v_call: TRBV30; cdr3_aa: CASGQRTYGYTF; cdr3_nt: TGTGCCTCCGGACAACGGACCTATGGCTACACCTTC
d_call: NA; clone_size: many; j_call: TRBJ1-5; v_call: TRBV28; cdr3_aa: CASSSALKPQHF; cdr3_nt: TGTGCCAGCAGTTCAGCCTTGAAGCCCCAGCATTTT
d_call: NA; clone_size: many; j_call: TRBJ2-2; v_call: TRBV12-3/TRBV12-4; cdr3_aa: CASSPKTNTGELFF; cdr3_nt: TGTGCCAGCAGTCCAAAGACGAACACCGGGGAGCTGTTTTTT
d_call: TRBD2; clone_size: many; j_call: TRBJ2-5; v_call: TRBV7-2; cdr3_aa: CASSHWGGEETQYF; cdr3_nt: TGTGCCAGCAGCCACTGGGGGGGTGAAGAGACCCAGTACTTC
d_call: TRBD2; clone_size: many; j_call: TRBJ2-1; v_call: TRBV27; cdr3_aa: CASYPMRGGHNEQFF; cdr3_nt: TGTGCCAGCTACCCGATGCGGGGGGGGCACAATGAGCAGTTCTTC
d_call: NA; clone_size: many; j_call: TRBJ2-5; v_call: TRBV6-2/TRBV6-3; cdr3_aa: CASTWDREGTQYF; cdr3_nt: TGTGCCAGCACTTGGGACCGCGAGGGGACCCAGTACTTC
d_call: TRBD2; clone_size: many; j_call: TRBJ2-5; v_call: TRBV12-3/TRBV12-4; cdr3_aa: CASSLSGVAETQYF; cdr3_nt: TGTGCCAGCAGTTTGAGCGGGGTTGCAGAGACCCAGTACTTC
d_call: TRBD1; clone_size: medium-sized; j_call: TRBJ2-3; v_call: TRBV7-6; cdr3_aa: CASSSRDSSTDTQYF; cdr3_nt: TGTGCCAGCAGCTCCCGGGACAGCTCCACAGATACGCAGTATTTT
d_call: TRBD1; clone_size: many; j_call: TRBJ1-6; v_call: TRBV20-1; cdr3_aa: CSAAGTGPSPLHF; cdr3_nt: TGCAGTGCTGCCGGGACAGGGCCCTCACCCCTCCACTTT
d_call: TRBD1; clone_size: many; j_call: TRBJ1-5; v_call: TRBV10-3; cdr3_aa: CAISPGGGGQPQHF; cdr3_nt: TGTGCCATCAGCCCAGGGGGGGGAGGGCAGCCCCAGCATTTT
d_call: NA; clone_size: many; j_call: TRBJ1-2; v_call: TRBV7-8; cdr3_aa: CASSPATGNYGYTF; cdr3_nt: TGTGCCAGCAGCCCTGCAACGGGGAACTATGGCTACACCTTC
d_call: NA; clone_size: many; j_call: TRBJ2-3; v_call: TRBV20-1; cdr3_aa: CRAGTTADTQYF; cdr3_nt: TGCAGAGCCGGGACCACGGCAGATACGCAGTATTTT
d_call: NA; clone_size: many; j_call: TRBJ2-5; v_call: TRBV7-2; cdr3_aa: CASSLASRSRGGETQYF; cdr3_nt: TGTGCCAGCAGCCTAGCGTCTAGGTCGCGTGGAGGAGAGACCCAGTACTTC
d_call: TRBD1; clone_size: many; j_call: TRBJ1-2; v_call: TRBV4-1; cdr3_aa: CASGMGQGYGYTF; cdr3_nt: TGCGCCAGCGGAATGGGACAGGGCTATGGCTACACCTTC
d_call: TRBD1; clone_size: many; j_call: TRBJ2-5; v_call: TRBV24-1; cdr3_aa: CATSSGTRGETQYF; cdr3_nt: TGTGCCACCAGTTCCGGGACCAGGGGGGAGACCCAGTACTTC
d_call: NA; clone_size: many; j_call: TRBJ1-1; v_call: TRBV28; cdr3_aa: CASIPGSGATEAFF; cdr3_nt: TGTGCCAGCATCCCCGGGTCGGGTGCCACTGAAGCTTTCTTT
d_call: TRBD1; clone_size: many; j_call: TRBJ1-2; v_call: TRBV5-8; cdr3_aa: CASSSDRDYGYTF; cdr3_nt: TGTGCCAGCAGCTCCGACAGGGACTATGGCTACACCTTC
d_call: NA; clone_size: many; j_call: TRBJ2-1; v_call: TRBV7-9; cdr3_aa: CASSPGLSSYNEQFF; cdr3_nt: TGTGCCAGCAGCCCCGGCCTGAGCTCCTACAATGAGCAGTTCTTC
d_call: TRBD1; clone_size: medium-sized; j_call: TRBJ2-7; v_call: TRBV7-2; cdr3_aa: CASSLVRDRGLEQYF; cdr3_nt: TGTGCCAGCAGCTTAGTCCGGGACAGGGGTTTAGAGCAGTACTTC
d_call: NA; clone_size: many; j_call: TRBJ1-4; v_call: TRBV27; cdr3_aa: CASSSHPFRAMGKEKLFF; cdr3_nt: TGTGCCAGCAGTTCGCATCCGTTTAGGGCCATGGGGAAGGAAAAACTGTTTTTT
d_call: NA; clone_size: many; j_call: TRBJ2-1; v_call: TRBV6-2/TRBV6-3; cdr3_aa: CASSYLIGIGAFYNEQFF; cdr3_nt: TGTGCCAGCAGTTATCTGATAGGAATTGGGGCCTTCTACAATGAGCAGTTCTTC
d_call: NA; clone_size: many; j_call: TRBJ2-3; v_call: TRBV12-3/TRBV12-4; cdr3_aa: CASSSGSGSTDTQYF; cdr3_nt: TGTGCCAGCAGTTCCGGTAGCGGTAGCACAGATACGCAGTATTTT
d_call: TRBD2; clone_size: NA; j_call: TRBJ2-1; v_call: TRBV5-1; cdr3_aa: CASYSGGQFNEQFF; cdr3_nt: TGCGCCAGCTATAGCGGGGGGCAATTCAATGAGCAGTTCTTC
d_call: NA; clone_size: many; j_call: TRBJ2-5; v_call: TRBV5-1; cdr3_aa: CASSEPGEETQYF; cdr3_nt: TGCGCCAGCTCGGAGCCGGGGGAGGAGACCCAGTACTTC
d_call: NA; clone_size: many; j_call: TRBJ2-1; v_call: TRBV18; cdr3_aa: CASSLELLVNEQFF; cdr3_nt: TGTGCCAGCTCCCTAGAGTTGCTGGTCAATGAGCAGTTCTTC
d_call: TRBD2; clone_size: many; j_call: TRBJ2-3; v_call: TRBV2; cdr3_aa: CASSDYLAGLGTDTQYF; cdr3_nt: TGTGCCAGCAGCGACTACTTAGCGGGATTGGGCACAGATACGCAGTATTTT
d_call: TRBD1; clone_size: many; j_call: TRBJ1-6; v_call: TRBV7-2; cdr3_aa: CASSSRQGKDSPLHF; cdr3_nt: TGTGCCAGCAGCTCCCGACAGGGAAAAGATTCACCCCTCCACTTT
d_call: NA; clone_size: many; j_call: TRBJ2-2; v_call: TRBV3-1; cdr3_aa: CASSHSPLGNGELFF; cdr3_nt: TGTGCCAGCAGCCATAGCCCCCTGGGGAACGGGGAGCTGTTTTTT
d_call: NA; clone_size: many; j_call: TRBJ2-3; v_call: TRBV7-6; cdr3_aa: CASSLGGRAPDTQYF; cdr3_nt: TGTGCCAGCAGCTTAGGGGGCCGCGCCCCAGATACGCAGTATTTT
d_call: TRBD2; clone_size: many; j_call: TRBJ2-3; v_call: TRBV20-1; cdr3_aa: CSASGTGLAVMVDTQYF; cdr3_nt: TGCAGTGCTAGTGGTACAGGACTAGCCGTGATGGTAGATACGCAGTATTTT